Each of the 15 T cell receptor beta chains below was sequenced from the same sample in a study of shared clonotypes between healthy human individuals. Generated by immunoSEQ multiplex PCR, the TCRdb table keeps only in-frame clones and is missing some. This sample has around 980,000 clones, with more than 75% found just once. The sequenced material came from memory CD4+ T cells from PBMCs. Subset here: CD45RA-negative fraction. These receptors were collected from a man aged 18 to 29 in good health. Some clones in this sample may be carry-over from other donors' samples.

The chain combines TRBV9 with TRBJ2-5, with 7 bases that match TRBD2. Trimming removed 0 bases from V and 4 bases from J; junction bases left unmatched: 3. The CDR3 has 14 amino acids. CDR1 is SGDLS, CDR2 YYNGEE, per germline. The CDR3 region is CASSVEVAGETQYF. The CDR3, as DNA: TGTGCCAGCAGCGTAGAGGTAGCGGGAGAGACCCAGTACTTC.

Points on this clone: A much larger clone differs from this one at a single base, so this may be a read error. At the DNA level, this CDR3 is encoded by other sequences in the same sample as well. The chain carries TRBV6-5 and TRBJ2-3; 7 nucleotides align to TRBD2. The CDR3 runs 16 residues. The V gene's germline CDR1 is MNHEY and CDR2 SVGAGI. In DNA form, the CDR3 reads TGTGCCAGCAGTTACTGGGGGGGGTCTAGCACAGATACACAGTATTTT. Translation gives CASSYWGGSSTDTQYF.

This chain joins TRBV6-1 and TRBJ1-5; unclear D gene. Trimming cost V 1 base and J 3 bases, with 13 bases left between them. This CDR3 has 16 residues. Per germline, CDR1 MNHNS and CDR2 SASEGT. As DNA, the CDR3 is TGTGCCAGCAGTGAAGTACGTACGGGGTACAATCAGCCCCAGCATTTT. Translation: CASSEVRTGYNQPQHF.

The chain joins TRBV30 to TRBJ1-2; 8 nucleotides match TRBD1. Germline-derived CDR1 and CDR2 are GTSNPN and SVGIG (reference sequence). Trimming removed 0 bases from V and 4 bases from J; junction bases left unmatched: 4. The CDR3 contains 14 residues. The CDR3 protein is CAWSVGQARYGYTF. The CDR3 nucleotides read TGTGCCTGGAGTGTGGGACAGGCGCGCTATGGCTACACCTTC.

The V and J genes are TRBV5-1 and TRBJ2-1; possible D gene TRBD2, 5 bases. There are 15 residues in the CDR3. Germline loops: CDR1 SGHRS, CDR2 YFSETQ. V was pared by 4 bases and J by 6 bases, with 17 bases between. Written as DNA, the CDR3 is TGCGCCAGCAGCCGAAAGCGGAAGGAGTTCAATGAGCAGTTCTTC. Translating gives CASSRKRKEFNEQFF.

The chain recombines TRBV7-9 with TRBJ1-4; D ambiguous. CDR1 and CDR2 from the germline V gene are SEHNR and FQNEAQ (reference sequence). Trimming took off 2 bases at V and 3 bases at J, with 7 bases between the two ends. The CDR3 extends over 14 amino acids. The CDR3 DNA is TGTGCCAGCAGCTTATCTAGGGCTAATGAAAAACTGTTTTTT. As protein: CASSLSRANEKLFF. The full variable domain, rest sourced from reference TRBV7-9 and TRBJ1-4, is DTGVSQNPRHKITKRGQNVTFRCDPISEHNRLYWYRQTLGQGPEFLTYFQNEAQLEKSRLLSDRFSAERPKGSFSTLEIQRTEQGDSAMYLCASSLSRANEKLFFGSGTQLSVL.

This clone appeared a single time. In the same sample, other DNA sequences code for this CDR3. The chain employs TRBV2 and TRBJ2-3, with D perhaps matching TRBD1 (6 bases). V was trimmed by 3 bases and J by 6 bases, leaving 7 bases between them. Looked up from germline, CDR1 is SNHLY and CDR2 is FYNNEI. The CDR3 is 12 amino acids. Here the CDR3 reads CASSDRGDTQYF. The CDR3 DNA is TGTGCCAGCAGTGATAGGGGGGATACGCAGTATTTT.

This clone was detected only a few times. The gene calls are TRBV18 and TRBJ1-5, with TRBD1 as a possible D gene (6 bases). There are 15 residues in the CDR3. CDR1 and CDR2 from the germline V gene are KGHSH and LQKENI. V was cut by 3 bases and J by 4 bases, with 13 bases left in between. The CDR3 is CASSPDGQHNQPQHF. The CDR3 DNA follows: TGTGCCAGCTCACCTGATGGACAGCATAATCAGCCCCAGCATTTT. Variable domain in full (rest from reference TRBV18 and TRBJ1-5): NAGVMQNPRHLVRRRGQEARLRCSPMKGHSHVYWYRQLPEEGLKFMVYLQKENIIDESGMPKERFSAEFPKEGPSILRIQQVVRGDSAAYFCASSPDGQHNQPQHFGDGTRLSIL.

This clone was seen many times. The CDR3 region has the DNA TGTGCCATCAGTCGAAAGACTAGCGGAGGGAATGAGCAGTTCTTC. Encoded protein: CAISRKTSGGNEQFF. The rearrangement links TRBV10-3 to TRBJ2-1; 9 positions match TRBD2. This CDR3 comprises 15 residues. CDR1 is ENHRY, CDR2 SYGVKD, per germline. The J segment lost 7 bases and the V segment lost 5 bases, leaving 9 bases of the junction unmatched.

The rearrangement uses TRBV28 and TRBJ1-2; D may be TRBD1 (5 bases). The ends were cut back, 4 bases at V and 13 bases at J, with 19 bases in the middle. CDR1 is MDHEN, CDR2 SYDVKM, per germline. The CDR3 contains 13 residues. In nucleotides, the CDR3 is TGTGCCAGCAGTTCCCTGGACACTTTTTCGGGCACCTTC. It codes for CASSSLDTFSGTF.

V gene TRBV7-2 combines with J gene TRBJ1-1; 8 positions match TRBD1. V shed 4 bases and J 2 bases; nucleotides not matched to a gene: 6. The germline V gene encodes CDR1 SGHTA and CDR2 FQGNSA. This CDR3 contains 15 residues. In DNA form, the CDR3 reads TGTGCCAGCAGCTCCCAGGGACAGGTAAACACTGAAGCTTTCTTT. Its translation is CASSSQGQVNTEAFF.

The genes are TRBV29-1 and TRBJ2-3, with D hard to call. V lost 3 bases and J 0 bases, leaving 10 bases between the germline ends. CDR1 SQVTM and CDR2 ANQGSEA come from the germline V gene. The CDR3 extends over 14 amino acids. In nucleotides, the CDR3 is TGCAGCGTTGAGGGCGGTCCTAGCACAGATACGCAGTATTTT. Translating it yields CSVEGGPSTDTQYF.

The chain employs TRBV19 and TRBJ1-5, with TRBD1 matching 12 bases. V gave up 8 bases and J gave up 1 base; unmatched junction bases: 6. Germline CDR1 is LNHDA and CDR2 is SQIVND (reference sequence). This CDR3 region has 16 residues. The CDR3 reads CASLGTGGLSNQPQHF. CDR3 sequence (DNA): TGTGCCAGTCTGGGGACAGGGGGCCTGAGCAATCAGCCCCAGCATTTT.

The chain has TRBV6-5 and TRBJ2-7; the match to TRBD1 covers 7 bases. Germline assignment: CDR1 MNHEY and CDR2 SVGAGI. The CDR3 length is 15 residues. V was pared by 4 bases and J by 0 bases, with 6 bases of the junction left unmatched. The CDR3 region is CASSFSGTDSYEQYF. The CDR3 DNA sequence: TGTGCCAGCAGTTTCTCGGGGACAGACTCCTACGAGCAGTACTTC.

This clone was counted only a few times. J is TRBJ1-5 and V is TRBV30; D is possibly TRBD1 (6 bases). V lost 5 bases and J 7 bases, leaving 24 bases between the germline ends. The CDR3 is 16 amino acids. Germline CDR1 and CDR2: GTSNPN and SVGIG (reference sequence). The CDR3 region is CAWAPPSGAAFQPQHF. The CDR3 DNA reads as TGTGCCTGGGCCCCGCCCTCAGGGGCTGCCTTCCAGCCCCAGCATTTT.